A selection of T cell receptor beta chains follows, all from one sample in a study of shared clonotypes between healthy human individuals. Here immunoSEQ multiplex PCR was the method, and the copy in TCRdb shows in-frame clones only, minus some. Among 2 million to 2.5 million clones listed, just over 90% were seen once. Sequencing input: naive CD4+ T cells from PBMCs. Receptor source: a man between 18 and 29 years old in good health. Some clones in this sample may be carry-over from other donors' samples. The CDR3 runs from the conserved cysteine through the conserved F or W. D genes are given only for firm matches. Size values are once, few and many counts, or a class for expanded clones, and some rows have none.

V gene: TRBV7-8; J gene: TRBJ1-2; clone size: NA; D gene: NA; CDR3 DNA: TGTGCCAGCAGCTTCCTCACCCTGCCCAACGACTACACCTTC; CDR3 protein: CASSFLTLPNDYTF
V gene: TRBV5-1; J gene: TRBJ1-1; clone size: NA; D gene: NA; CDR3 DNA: TGCGCCAGCAACCCAGGGGTGAACACTGAAGCTTTCTTT; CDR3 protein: CASNPGVNTEAFF
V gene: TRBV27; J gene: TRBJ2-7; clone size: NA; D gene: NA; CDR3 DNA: TGTGCCAGGGTTGTGGGGTGTCCCTACGAGCAGTACTTC; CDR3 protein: CARVVGCPYEQYF
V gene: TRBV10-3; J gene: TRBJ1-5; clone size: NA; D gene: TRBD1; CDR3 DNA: TGTGCCATCAGTGAGTCGGCAGGGGGGAATCAGCCCCAGCATTTT; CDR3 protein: CAISESAGGNQPQHF
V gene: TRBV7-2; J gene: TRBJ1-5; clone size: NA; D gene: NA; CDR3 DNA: TGTGCCAGCAGCTCCGACAGTACCAATCAGCCCCAGCATTTT; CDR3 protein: CASSSDSTNQPQHF
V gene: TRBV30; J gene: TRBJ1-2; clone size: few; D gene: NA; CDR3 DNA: TGTGCCTGGAATAGGGACTATGGCTACACCTTC; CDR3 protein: CAWNRDYGYTF
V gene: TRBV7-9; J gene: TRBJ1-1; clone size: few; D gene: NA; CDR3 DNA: TGTGCCAGCAGCTTACGGGACGGGCCAGGAGAAGCTTTCTTT; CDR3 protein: CASSLRDGPGEAFF
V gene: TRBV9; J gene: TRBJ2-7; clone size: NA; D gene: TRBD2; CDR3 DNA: TGTGCCAGCAGCGTAGGTGGGACTAGCGGAACCTACGAGCAGTACTTC; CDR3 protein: CASSVGGTSGTYEQYF
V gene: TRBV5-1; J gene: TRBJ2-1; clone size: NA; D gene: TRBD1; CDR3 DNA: TGCGCCAGCAGCTTGATGGGGACAGTTTCCTACAATGAGCAGTTCTTC; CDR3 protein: CASSLMGTVSYNEQFF
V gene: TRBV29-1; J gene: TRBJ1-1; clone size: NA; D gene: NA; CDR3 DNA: TGCAGCGTTGAAGAGATGGGGCGCGTCTCTGAAGCTTTCTTT; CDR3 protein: CSVEEMGRVSEAFF
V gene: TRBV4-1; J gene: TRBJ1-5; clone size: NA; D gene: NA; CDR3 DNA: TGCGCCAGCAGCCAAGCGGTAGATCAGCCCCAGCATTTT; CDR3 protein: CASSQAVDQPQHF
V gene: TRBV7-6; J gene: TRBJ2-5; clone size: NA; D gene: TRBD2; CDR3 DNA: TGTGCCAGCAGCCCACGGGGGAGGGCATTGGGGACCCAGTACTTC; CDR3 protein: CASSPRGRALGTQYF
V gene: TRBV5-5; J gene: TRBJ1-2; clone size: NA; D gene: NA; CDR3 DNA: TGTGCCAGCAGCCTGGGAATGGGAACTGGCTATGGCTACACCTTC; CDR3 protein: CASSLGMGTGYGYTF
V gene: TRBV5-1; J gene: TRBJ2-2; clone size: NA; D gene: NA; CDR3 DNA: TGCGCCAGCAGCTTGGACACCAACACCGGGGAGCTGTTTTTT; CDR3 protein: CASSLDTNTGELFF
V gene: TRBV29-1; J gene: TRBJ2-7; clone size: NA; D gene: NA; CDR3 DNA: TGCAGCGTTGGGACGGTACCCTACGAGCAGTACTTC; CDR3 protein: CSVGTVPYEQYF
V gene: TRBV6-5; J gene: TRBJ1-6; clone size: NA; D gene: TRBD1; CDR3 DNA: TGTGCCAGCAGTCGGGACAGGACTAATTCACCCCTCCACTTT; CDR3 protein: CASSRDRTNSPLHF
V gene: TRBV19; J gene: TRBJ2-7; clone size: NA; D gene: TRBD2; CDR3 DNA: TGTGCCAGTAGCGGCCGGGGTAGCGGGAACTCCTACGAGCAGTACTTC; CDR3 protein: CASSGRGSGNSYEQYF
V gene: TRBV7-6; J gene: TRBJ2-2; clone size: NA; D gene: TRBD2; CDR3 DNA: TGTGCCAGCAGTCAGGGAGGGACCACCGGGGAGCTGTTTTTT; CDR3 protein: CASSQGGTTGELFF
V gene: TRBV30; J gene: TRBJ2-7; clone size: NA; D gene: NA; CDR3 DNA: TGTGCCTGGGCCCCCGACGGAACCTACGAGCAGTACTTC; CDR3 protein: CAWAPDGTYEQYF
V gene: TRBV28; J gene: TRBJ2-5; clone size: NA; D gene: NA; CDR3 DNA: TGTGCCAGCAGGTTGACCAGGGGGGAAGAGACCCAGTACTTC; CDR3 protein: CASRLTRGEETQYF
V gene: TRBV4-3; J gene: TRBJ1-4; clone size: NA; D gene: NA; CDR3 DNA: TGCGCCAGCAGCCAAGTGGGGCAGAGAAATGAAAAACTGTTTTTT; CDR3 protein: CASSQVGQRNEKLFF